This is a list of T cell receptor beta chains from one sample in a study of human T cells and chemical hapten exposure. TCRdb analysed the RACE reads with MiXCR anew, one entry per CDR3 protein. The sample carries 95,000 or so distinct CDR3 sequences, about an eighth recorded once. Sequences were derived from whole blood, sampled in connection with sensitization to the hapten diphenylcyclopropenone (DPC). These receptors were taken from a woman in her forties with alopecia areata. Some clones in this sample may be carry-over from other donors' samples. The conserved cysteine and the conserved F or W are not part of the CDR3 here. Clone size, where shown, is once, few, many, or a class for clones that have expanded.

ASKTSGRPHEQF TRBV28 - TRBJ2-1
ATSRGDRAEQY TRBV24-1 - TRBJ2-7
ACSGSGTARTQY TRBV27 - TRBJ2-5
ASSENYGYT TRBV28 - TRBJ1-2
ASSSDYEQY TRBV7-6 few TRBJ2-7
ATSETTTDRGIQY TRBV24-1 - TRBJ2-4
ASRPPAGPIDNEQF TRBV7-9 few TRBJ2-1
ASGRSSGQPR TRBV12-5 many TRBJ1-1
ASSPNRGDEQF TRBV7-8 - TRBJ2-1
ASSPKITSEKLF TRBV4-3 - TRBJ1-4
ASAGATYEQY TRBV28 - TRBJ2-7
SASGREKTNTGELF TRBV20-1 few TRBJ2-2
ASNRVGHEQF TRBV6-1 - TRBJ2-1
ASTTGDEGRNEQF TRBV5-4 many TRBJ2-1
ASRQTASRGYT TRBV19 many TRBJ1-2
ASSTGVLYGYT TRBV19 - TRBJ1-2
ASSHGGTPY TRBV11-2 few TRBJ2-7
SVGLGGGAYEQF TRBV29-1 many TRBJ2-1
STRDGSYEQY TRBV29-1 few TRBJ2-7
ASSPDEKLF TRBV18 many TRBJ1-4
SGASDNQPQH TRBV29-1 many TRBJ1-5
ASSQGRNQPQH TRBV6-5 few TRBJ1-5
SVAVGGQGDQPQH TRBV29-1 many TRBJ1-5
ASSAVTDTQY TRBV28 few TRBJ2-3
SVGRGNEQF TRBV29-1 many TRBJ2-1
SAKPAGTCTDTQY TRBV20-1 - TRBJ2-3
ASSLTKQPYGYT TRBV7-3 many TRBJ1-2
AWGLRDRGYEQY TRBV30 many TRBJ2-7
ASTSQGGANTGELF TRBV7-2 few TRBJ2-2
ASSPQGVAQETQY TRBV7-7 few TRBJ2-5
ASSAGQRNTEAF TRBV11-2 many TRBJ1-1
AWSRASVAGELF TRBV30 many TRBJ2-2
ASSVDNPAQAAQY TRBV2 many TRBJ2-5
ASRGTGKVAGYT TRBV12-3/TRBV12-4 few TRBJ1-2
ASSQPGTSYNEQF TRBV5-5 - TRBJ2-1
ASSQKDRGTGANVLT TRBV7-2 few TRBJ2-6
ASSVGLAETYEQY TRBV9 - TRBJ2-7
ASSPQGQATENRF TRBV7-2 many TRBJ2-1
ASRKTGVGGYT TRBV2 - TRBJ1-2
ASSSGTGPYEQY TRBV11-2 - TRBJ2-7
SAPPGVGYNEQF TRBV20-1 - TRBJ2-1
ASSRSRDVYEQY TRBV7-2 few TRBJ2-7
AWSESRDQPQH TRBV30 many TRBJ1-5
ASSAQGGYGYT TRBV2 many TRBJ1-2
ASSIASGGYT TRBV19 - TRBJ1-2